This T cell receptor (beta chain) comes out of a study of shared clonotypes between healthy human individuals. Of note for this clone: Its target is not known.

Genomic DNA of unsorted samples came from around 90 million PBMCs. Overall study findings and caveats: Clonotype sharing levels among donors were expected to vary with sequencing depth.

Several immunoSEQ plates held equal portions of the genomic DNA taken from each subset. This table comes from immunoSEQ multiplex PCR, and its TCRdb copy is limited to in-frame clones, with some not included. This table has some 470,000 clones, less than 80% appearing once. What was sequenced was PBMCs. This clonotype was sampled from a middle-aged woman in good health. Some clones in this sample may be carry-over from other donors' samples.

The DNA for the CDR3 is TGTGCCAGCAGCGATCAGACAGGGTGGGGTGAAAAACTGTTTTTT. The encoded protein is CASSDQTGWGEKLFF. The V gene is TRBV7-9, the J gene TRBJ1-4, with 7 bases lining up with TRBD1. With 5 bases clipped from V and 7 bases from J, the junction kept 10 bases outside the gene matches. The germline V gene has CDR1 SEHNR and CDR2 FQNEAQ (reference sequence). The CDR3 loop spans 15 amino acids.